These T cell receptor beta chains were read from a single sample in a study of blood T cell repertoires in COVID-19. The method was immunoSEQ multiplex PCR; TCRdb's version includes in-frame clones alone and lacks a portion of them. The sample lists approximately 220,000 clones, about 83% occurring once. The specimen was peripheral blood. The receptors derive from a woman aged 50 to 60 with acute or convalescent COVID-19. CDR3s include the opening cysteine and the closing phenylalanine or tryptophan. A D gene is named only where the DNA matches it firmly. Clone sizes are given selectively: once, few, many, or a class where the clone is expanded.

size,J,V,D,CDR3,DNA
once,TRBJ2-7,TRBV7-8,-,CASSFRPDAREQYF,TGTGCCAGCAGCTTCCGGCCGGATGCGCGGGAGCAGTACTTC
-,TRBJ2-3,TRBV5-1,TRBD1,CASSLDRGASDTQYF,TGCGCCAGCAGCTTGGACAGGGGCGCATCGGATACGCAGTATTTT
-,TRBJ2-2,TRBV7-8,TRBD2,CASSPRDYWNTGELFF,TGTGCCAGCAGCCCAAGGGACTACTGGAACACCGGGGAGCTGTTTTTT
-,TRBJ2-5,TRBV19,TRBD2,CASSPWGAGESETQYF,TGTGCCAGTAGTCCTTGGGGAGCGGGAGAAAGCGAGACCCAGTACTTC
-,TRBJ2-1,TRBV6-5,-,CASSYSPWTAENEQFF,TGTGCCAGCAGTTACTCGCCGTGGACTGCGGAAAATGAGCAGTTCTTC
-,TRBJ2-7,TRBV4-2,TRBD2,CASSRLTSGNYEQYF,TGTGCCAGCAGCCGGTTGACTAGCGGGAACTACGAGCAGTACTTC
-,TRBJ2-3,TRBV3-1/TRBV3-2,TRBD1,CASSQFSGTGLTDTQYF,TGTGCCAGCAGCCAATTTTCTGGGACAGGGCTCACAGATACGCAGTATTTT
-,TRBJ2-3,TRBV20-1,-,CSASSPEADTQYF,TGCAGTGCTAGTTCTCCGGAGGCAGATACGCAGTATTTT
once,TRBJ2-3,TRBV25-1,TRBD2,CASSSGTSTDTQYF,TGTGCCAGCAGTAGCGGGACTAGCACAGATACGCAGTATTTT
-,TRBJ2-7,TRBV3-1/TRBV3-2,-,CASSQDRGLAGPYEQYF,TGTGCCAGCAGCCAAGACCGCGGACTGGCGGGGCCCTACGAGCAGTACTTC
-,TRBJ2-2,TRBV10-3,TRBD2,CAIRPGTSTGELFF,TGTGCCATCAGGCCCGGGACTAGCACCGGGGAGCTGTTTTTT
-,TRBJ2-5,TRBV7-7,TRBD1,CASSLGTGPGETQYF,TGTGCTAGCAGCTTAGGGACAGGCCCGGGGGAGACCCAGTACTTC
-,TRBJ1-4,TRBV5-1,-,CASSLVGRSGNEKLFF,TGCGCCAGCAGCTTGGTGGGTCGGAGCGGCAATGAAAAACTGTTTTTT
few,TRBJ2-1,TRBV5-1,TRBD2,CASSPGTSGSVEQFF,TGCGCCAGCAGCCCCGGGACTAGCGGGAGTGTCGAGCAGTTCTTC
-,TRBJ2-7,TRBV21-1,-,CASSKRTSGIFEQYF,TGTGCCAGCAGCAAACGGACTAGCGGGATTTTCGAGCAGTACTTC
-,TRBJ2-2,TRBV10-1,-,CASSESIIIGELFF,TGCGCCAGCAGTGAGTCAATTATAATCGGGGAGCTGTTTTTT
once,TRBJ2-1,TRBV29-1,TRBD2,CSVEPTAGAYNEQFF,TGCAGCGTTGAACCTACAGCGGGAGCTTACAATGAGCAGTTCTTC
-,TRBJ1-1,TRBV19,-,CASRRGMNTEAFF,TGTGCCAGTAGAAGGGGGATGAACACTGAAGCTTTCTTT
-,TRBJ2-1,TRBV10-1,TRBD1,CASIIQGESSNEQFF,TGCGCCAGCATAATACAGGGGGAATCCTCCAATGAGCAGTTCTTC